This is a list of T cell receptor beta chains from one sample in a study of cytomegalovirus exposure and HLA in healthy donors. Sequenced by immunoSEQ multiplex PCR; TCRdb stores in-frame clones only, minus some. The data show hundreds of thousands of clones, with around 80% seen just once and 3% to 4% held by the top ten. The sample consisted of PBMCs. These receptors all come from a male donor in good health and CMV-seronegative. Each CDR3 is given with its conserved first and last residue. Fields, in order: V gene, D gene, clone size, J gene, CDR3 protein, CDR3 DNA. A D gene is named only where the DNA matches it firmly. Not every row has a clone size; where given, it reads once, few, many or a size class.

>TRBV4-1|TRBD2|.|TRBJ2-2
CASSQVPLTSGTDTGELFF
TGCGCCAGCAGCCAAGTTCCCCTGACTAGCGGGACCGACACCGGGGAGCTGTTTTTT
>TRBV14|.|.|TRBJ1-5
CASSQHSSGGGEPQHF
TGTGCCAGCAGCCAACATTCGAGCGGTGGGGGGGAACCCCAGCATTTT
>TRBV5-4|TRBD1|.|TRBJ2-7
CASSFLRGQGGYEQYF
TGTGCCAGCAGCTTTCTTAGGGGACAGGGGGGGTACGAGCAGTACTTC
>TRBV28|TRBD1|.|TRBJ1-5
CASTGTGDQPQHF
TGTGCCAGCACCGGGACAGGGGATCAGCCCCAGCATTTT
>TRBV9|.|.|TRBJ1-2
CASSVDGFGRGGYGYTF
TGTGCCAGCAGCGTAGACGGGTTCGGCAGAGGAGGCTATGGCTACACCTTC
>TRBV9|TRBD2|.|TRBJ2-3
CASSVRDYQITDTQYF
TGTGCCAGCAGCGTACGGGACTACCAGATCACAGATACGCAGTATTTT
>TRBV27|TRBD2|.|TRBJ2-1
CASSFSGRAPGEQFF
TGTGCCAGCAGTTTTAGCGGGAGGGCTCCTGGGGAGCAGTTCTTC
>TRBV7-3|TRBD2|.|TRBJ2-1
CASSPRGSGSDEQFF
TGTGCCAGCAGTCCGCGGGGTAGCGGGAGCGATGAGCAGTTCTTC
>TRBV19|.|.|TRBJ2-2
CASTVGETNTGELFF
TGTGCCAGTACCGTGGGAGAGACGAACACCGGGGAGCTGTTTTTT
>TRBV6-5|.|.|TRBJ2-7
CASSYSGGGFHEQYF
TGTGCCAGCAGTTATTCGGGTGGTGGGTTCCACGAGCAGTACTTC
>TRBV13|.|.|TRBJ2-7
CASSSTSYEQYF
TGTGCCAGCAGCTCGACTAGCTACGAGCAGTACTTC
>TRBV10-2|.|.|TRBJ1-2
CASSEMRTQGPTF
TGCGCCAGCAGTGAGATGAGAACTCAGGGCCCCACCTTC
>TRBV7-9|.|.|TRBJ2-7
CASRGENGYEQYF
TGTGCCAGCAGAGGGGAAAATGGCTACGAGCAGTACTTC
>TRBV5-4|.|few|TRBJ2-2
CASSFGAVGELFF
TGTGCCAGCAGCTTTGGGGCAGTCGGGGAGCTGTTTTTT
>TRBV20-1|TRBD1|.|TRBJ2-7
CSAWTGGVAYF
TGCAGTGCTTGGACAGGGGGAGTTGCGTACTTC
>TRBV7-2|TRBD2|.|TRBJ2-7
CASSSSTGTRASYEQYF
TGTGCCAGCAGCTCCTCAACCGGGACTAGGGCCTCCTACGAGCAGTACTTC
>TRBV19|TRBD1|.|TRBJ1-2
CASSDRAGYTF
TGTGCCAGTAGCGACAGGGCCGGCTACACCTTC
>TRBV5-6|.|few|TRBJ1-2
CASSLAGVHTYGYTF
TGTGCCAGCAGCTTGGCAGGGGTTCACACCTATGGCTACACCTTC
>TRBV6-5|.|.|TRBJ2-7
CASRHFGRGVGEQYF
TGTGCCAGCAGACACTTCGGGCGGGGAGTGGGGGAGCAGTACTTC
>TRBV6-6|.|few|TRBJ1-2
CASSPMDRSNYGYTF
TGTGCCAGCAGTCCTATGGACAGATCTAACTATGGCTACACCTTC
>TRBV6-6|TRBD1|.|TRBJ2-5
CASSYSSGGGETQYF
TGCGCCAGCAGTTACTCTTCAGGGGGCGGGGAGACCCAGTACTTC
>TRBV5-4|TRBD2|.|TRBJ2-7
CASSLGTSRPYEQYF
TGTGCCAGCAGTCTGGGGACTAGCAGGCCCTACGAGCAGTACTTC
>TRBV5-6|TRBD1|.|TRBJ2-7
CASSSFGTGSYEQYF
TGTGCCAGCAGCTCTTTCGGGACAGGCTCCTACGAGCAGTACTTC
>TRBV5-1|.|.|TRBJ1-2
CASSLAGFSYGYTF
TGCGCCAGCAGCTTGGCAGGGTTCAGCTATGGCTACACCTTC
>TRBV19|TRBD1|once|TRBJ2-2
CASSNQGAGGELFF
TGTGCCAGTAGTAACCAGGGGGCCGGCGGGGAGCTGTTTTTT
>TRBV6-1|TRBD2|.|TRBJ2-3
CASTPSGRGADTQYF
TGTGCCAGCACCCCTAGCGGGAGAGGGGCAGATACGCAGTATTTT
>TRBV11-2|TRBD2|few|TRBJ2-3
CASSFGTSNTDTQYF
TGTGCCAGCAGCTTCGGGACTAGCAACACAGATACGCAGTATTTT
>TRBV6-5|TRBD2|.|TRBJ2-7
CASTFVLAGASEQYF
TGTGCCAGCACCTTCGTCTTAGCGGGAGCGAGCGAGCAGTACTTC
>TRBV20-1|.|.|TRBJ2-7
CSAETREQYF
TGCAGTGCTGAAACTCGCGAGCAGTACTTC
>TRBV5-6|.|few|TRBJ1-3
CASSPDSSSGNTIYF
TGTGCCAGCAGCCCGGACAGCAGCTCTGGAAACACCATATATTTT
>TRBV18|TRBD1|.|TRBJ2-7
CASSPRPGGYEQYF
TGTGCCAGCTCACCACGTCCAGGGGGCTACGAGCAGTACTTC
>TRBV5-6|TRBD1|few|TRBJ2-7
CASSLRGWDRVPHEQYF
TGTGCCAGCAGCTTGCGGGGTTGGGACAGGGTCCCCCACGAGCAGTACTTC
>TRBV29-1|.|.|TRBJ2-7
CSAGEVSYEQYF
TGCAGCGCCGGGGAGGTCAGCTACGAGCAGTACTTC
>TRBV7-9|TRBD2|.|TRBJ2-4
CSSSGGSYPQNIQYF
TGTTCCAGTTCGGGAGGGAGCTATCCTCAAAACATTCAGTACTTC
>TRBV15|.|once|TRBJ2-3
CATKAGRSSDTQYF
TGTGCCACCAAGGCGGGCAGGAGCTCAGATACGCAGTATTTT
>TRBV10-1|.|once|TRBJ2-1
CASSDLARTMNEQFF
TGCGCCAGCAGTGATTTGGCTAGGACTATGAATGAGCAGTTCTTC
>TRBV7-3|TRBD1|.|TRBJ2-2
CASSSSRAGGNTGELFF
TGTGCCAGCAGCTCAAGCCGGGCAGGGGGCAACACCGGGGAGCTGTTTTTT
>TRBV5-1|.|.|TRBJ2-1
CASSALGGQRDEQFF
TGCGCCAGCAGCGCCCTCGGGGGACAGCGGGATGAGCAGTTCTTC
>TRBV29-1|TRBD2|.|TRBJ2-7
CSVVGTATHLGLAGSYEQYF
TGCAGCGTTGTTGGGACAGCTACGCATCTCGGACTAGCGGGATCCTACGAGCAGTACTTC
>TRBV5-1|TRBD2|.|TRBJ2-1
CASRPFSGSHDEQFF
TGCGCCAGCAGGCCCTTTAGCGGGAGCCACGATGAGCAGTTCTTC
>TRBV7-2|TRBD1|.|TRBJ2-7
CASSYTGEWSYEQYF
TGTGCCAGCAGCTACACAGGGGAGTGGTCCTACGAGCAGTACTTC
>TRBV30|TRBD1|.|TRBJ2-2
CAWKEGAGSVGELFF
TGTGCCTGGAAAGAGGGGGCAGGGAGCGTCGGGGAGCTGTTTTTT
>TRBV30|.|.|TRBJ2-7
CAWSDRTVSYEQYF
TGTGCCTGGAGTGATAGGACAGTCTCCTACGAGCAGTACTTC
>TRBV5-1|.|.|TRBJ2-2
CASSLARGNGELFF
TGCGCCAGCAGCTTGGCCAGGGGAAACGGGGAGCTGTTTTTT
>TRBV11-2|.|.|TRBJ2-1
CASSLDRLTFF
TGTGCCAGCAGCTTAGACAGGTTAACCTTCTTC
>TRBV25-1|.|.|TRBJ2-2
CAQGGNTGELFF
TGTGCCCAAGGGGGAAACACCGGGGAGCTGTTTTTT
>TRBV29-1|.|.|TRBJ1-1
CSVHRAGTEAFF
TGCAGCGTCCACCGCGCCGGGACTGAAGCTTTCTTT
>TRBV9|TRBD2|.|TRBJ2-2
CASSVESGRAYTGELFF
TGTGCCAGCAGCGTAGAGAGCGGGAGGGCTTATACCGGGGAGCTGTTTTTT
>TRBV5-1|.|.|TRBJ2-7
CASSLAGGSYEQYF
TGCGCCAGCAGCTTGGCCGGCGGCAGCTACGAGCAGTACTTC
>TRBV5-1|TRBD1|.|TRBJ2-7
CASSPRFDRELSYEQYF
TGCGCCAGCAGCCCCCGTTTCGACAGGGAACTTTCCTACGAGCAGTACTTC
>TRBV21-1|.|.|TRBJ1-2
CASSKVTSRAYYGYTF
TGTGCCAGCAGCAAAGTTACGAGCAGGGCCTACTATGGCTACACCTTC